The 9 T cell receptor beta chains below all came from one sample that was sequenced in a study of CD8 T cells in ankylosing spondylitis. Using its own MiXCR run on the 5' RACE reads, TCRdb lists one record per CDR3 protein. The data contain some 140,000 distinct CDR3 sequences, 10% to 12% of them singletons. The sequenced sample was blood, either unsorted or a sorted T cell fraction (not recorded which). The source of these receptors is a female donor with ankylosing spondylitis or in good health (not recorded which).

A remark on this clonotype: One junction end disagrees with the germline gene, perhaps due to a read error. The gene calls are TRBV7-3 and TRBJ1-5; D unclear. Germline V gene data show CDR1 as SGHTA and CDR2 as FQGTGA. This CDR3 has 13 amino acids. The CDR3 nucleotides read TGTGCCAGCAGCTTATTTAGGGATCATCCCCAGCATTTT. Translated, it gives CASSLFRDHPQHF.

The table lists this clonotype with many counts. The chain recombines TRBV20-1 with TRBJ1-1, with no clear D. The CDR3 is made up of 14 amino acids. The V and J ends lost 3 bases and 3 bases respectively, with 14 bases between them. Germline CDR1 DFQATT, CDR2 SNEGSKA (reference sequence). The CDR3 region has the DNA TGCAGTGCTAGGGCTTCTCCCTGGGACACTGAAGCTTTCTTT. Translated, it gives CSARASPWDTEAFF.

This clonotype was recorded many times. This sequence joins TRBV5-1 and TRBJ2-1, with D unclear. Germline V gene lookup returns CDR1 SGHRS and CDR2 YFSETQ. Trimming cost V 0 bases and J 4 bases, with 11 bases left between them. This CDR3 comprises 15 residues. CDR3 amino acids: CASSLAPFIYNEQFF. The CDR3 DNA is TGCGCCAGCAGCTTGGCCCCGTTCATATACAATGAGCAGTTCTTC.

This clonotype was detected many times. This chain uses TRBV7-9 with TRBJ2-2; no clear D. Germline CDR1 and CDR2: SEHNR and FQNEAQ (reference sequence). Trimming cost V 10 bases and J 4 bases, with 13 bases left between them. The CDR3 has 13 residues. The CDR3 region is CATILMATGELFF. CDR3 DNA sequence: TGTGCCACCATATTAATGGCCACCGGGGAGCTGTTTTTT.

This clonotype has at least ten counts. The chain carries TRBV5-1 and TRBJ2-7, with 7 bases matching TRBD1. Germline trimming cut 4 bases from V and 1 base from J; bases unmatched to any gene: 11. This CDR3 spans 16 amino acids. CDR1 is SGHRS and CDR2 is YFSETQ in the germline V gene. DNA for the CDR3: TGCGCCAGCAGCCCGGTAGGGGGACAGAGTTCCTACGAGCAGTACTTC. Translated: CASSPVGGQSSYEQYF.

This clonotype was seen once. It may be a read error: a sequence one base away is much more abundant. The CDR3 region has the DNA TGCAGCGCCGGACCGGCCTCTGGGGCCAACGTCCTGACTTTC. This gives the protein CSAGPASGANVLTF. V is TRBV29-1 and J is TRBJ2-6; D is unresolved. Germline V gene sequence: CDR1 SQVTM, CDR2 ANQGSEA. With 7 bases removed from V and 0 bases from J, the gap between germline ends came to 10 bases. The CDR3 is 14 amino acids.

The chain joins TRBV30 to TRBJ2-3, with a weak D call TRBD1 (5 bases). V dropped 5 bases and J dropped 3 bases, with 12 bases sitting between them. The CDR3 has 13 amino acids. Germline CDR1 is GTSNPN and CDR2 is SVGIG (reference sequence). The CDR3 loop is CAWLRGGTDTQYF. CDR3 DNA sequence: TGTGCCTGGCTAAGGGGTGGGACAGATACGCAGTATTTT.

The rearrangement joins TRBV12-3 or TRBV12-4 to TRBJ2-1; 12 nucleotides match TRBD2. This CDR3 has 16 residues. V shed 5 bases, J shed 11 bases, and the junction held 13 bases outside the gene matches. CDR3 residues: CASSPPSGRAGNKQFF. CDR3 nucleotides: TGTGCCAGCAGTCCTCCTAGCGGGAGGGCCGGGAATAAGCAGTTCTTC.

This clonotype was observed at least ten times. The chain links TRBV5-4 to TRBJ1-1; unclear D gene. Trimming left V 3 bases short and J 2 bases short, with 11 bases between. From germline, CDR1 is SGHNT and CDR2 YYREEE (reference sequence). The CDR3 extends over 14 amino acids. The CDR3 is CASSSPTVNTEAFF. DNA of the CDR3: TGTGCCAGCAGCTCTCCGACGGTTAACACTGAAGCTTTCTTT.